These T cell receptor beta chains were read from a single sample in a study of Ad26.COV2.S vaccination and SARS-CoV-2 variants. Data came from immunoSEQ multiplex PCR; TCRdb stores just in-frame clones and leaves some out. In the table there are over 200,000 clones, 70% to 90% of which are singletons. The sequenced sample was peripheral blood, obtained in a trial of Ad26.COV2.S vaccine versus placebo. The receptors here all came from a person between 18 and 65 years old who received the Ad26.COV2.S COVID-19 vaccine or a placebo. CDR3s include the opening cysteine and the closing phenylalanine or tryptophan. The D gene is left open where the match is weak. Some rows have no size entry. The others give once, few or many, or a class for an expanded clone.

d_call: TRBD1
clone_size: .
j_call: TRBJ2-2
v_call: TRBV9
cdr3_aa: CASSVQDRVFGELFF
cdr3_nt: TGTGCCAGCAGCGTACAAGACAGGGTCTTCGGGGAGCTGTTTTTT

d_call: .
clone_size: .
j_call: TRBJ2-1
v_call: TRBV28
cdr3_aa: CASWVGAGPGMNEQFF
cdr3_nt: TGTGCCAGCTGGGTGGGGGCGGGGCCAGGAATGAATGAGCAGTTCTTC

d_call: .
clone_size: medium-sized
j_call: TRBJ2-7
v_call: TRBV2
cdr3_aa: CASSDYWGPLAEQYF
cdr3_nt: TGTGCCAGCAGTGATTATTGGGGGCCCCTGGCAGAGCAGTACTTC

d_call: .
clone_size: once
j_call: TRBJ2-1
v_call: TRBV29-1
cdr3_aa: CITTVGGGYNEQFF
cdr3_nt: TGCATCACTACGGTGGGAGGGGGGTACAATGAGCAGTTCTTC

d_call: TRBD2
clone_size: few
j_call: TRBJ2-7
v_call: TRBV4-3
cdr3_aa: CASSQGRGGGRTEGQYF
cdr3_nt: TGCGCCAGCAGCCAAGGGCGCGGGGGCGGGAGGACCGAGGGGCAGTACTTC

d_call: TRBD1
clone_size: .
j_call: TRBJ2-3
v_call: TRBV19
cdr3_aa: CASSTPPGDRGLSTDTQYF
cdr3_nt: TGTGCCAGTAGTACCCCCCCCGGTGACAGGGGCCTTAGCACAGATACGCAGTATTTT

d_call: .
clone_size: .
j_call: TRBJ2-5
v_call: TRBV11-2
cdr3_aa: CASSLVGRAETQYF
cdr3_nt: TGTGCCAGCAGCTTAGTGGGCAGGGCAGAGACCCAGTACTTC

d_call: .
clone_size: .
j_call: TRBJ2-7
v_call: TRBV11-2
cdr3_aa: CASSETSRPYEQYF
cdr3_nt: TGTGCCAGCAGCGAAACCAGCCGCCCCTACGAGCAGTACTTC

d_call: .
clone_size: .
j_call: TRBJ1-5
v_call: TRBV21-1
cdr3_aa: CASSKGDQPQHF
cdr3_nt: TGTGCCAGCAGCAAAGGCGATCAGCCCCAGCATTTT

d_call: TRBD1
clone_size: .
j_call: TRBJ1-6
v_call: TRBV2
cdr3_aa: CASSGDRGQSSYNSPLHF
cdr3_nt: TGTGCCAGCAGTGGTGACAGGGGCCAGAGCTCCTATAATTCACCCCTCCACTTT

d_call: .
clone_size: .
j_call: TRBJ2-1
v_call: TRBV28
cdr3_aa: CASSLSVTGYNEQFF
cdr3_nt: TGTGCCAGCAGTTTATCCGTTACAGGGTACAATGAGCAGTTCTTC

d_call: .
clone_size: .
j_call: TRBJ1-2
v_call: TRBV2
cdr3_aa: CASSDRGGYGYTF
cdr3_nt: TGTGCCAGCAGTGACAGGGGAGGCTATGGCTACACCTTC

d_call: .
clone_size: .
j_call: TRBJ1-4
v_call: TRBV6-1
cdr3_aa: CASSDTGQLNEKLFF
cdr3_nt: TGTGCCAGCAGTGATACCGGACAGCTTAATGAAAAACTGTTTTTT

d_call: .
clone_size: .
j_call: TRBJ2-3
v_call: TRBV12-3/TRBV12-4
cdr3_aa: CASRAQNEDTQYF
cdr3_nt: TGTGCCAGCAGAGCCCAGAATGAAGATACGCAGTATTTT

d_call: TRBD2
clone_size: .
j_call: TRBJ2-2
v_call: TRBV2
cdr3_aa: CASTRLSGKGTGELFF
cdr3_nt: TGTGCCAGCACCCGACTTAGCGGGAAGGGCACCGGGGAGCTGTTTTTT

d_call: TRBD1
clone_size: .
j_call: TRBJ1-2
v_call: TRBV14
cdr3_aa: CASSRDRAFDGYTF
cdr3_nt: TGTGCCAGCAGCCGGGACAGGGCATTTGATGGCTACACCTTC

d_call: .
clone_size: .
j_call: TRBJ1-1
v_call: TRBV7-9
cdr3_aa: CASSASGFTTEAFF
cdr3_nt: TGTGCCAGCAGCGCGTCAGGGTTTACCACTGAAGCTTTCTTT

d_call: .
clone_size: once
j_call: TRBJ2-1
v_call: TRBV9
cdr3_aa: CASSVAMEGEQFF
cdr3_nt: TGTGCCAGCAGCGTAGCTATGGAGGGGGAGCAGTTCTTC

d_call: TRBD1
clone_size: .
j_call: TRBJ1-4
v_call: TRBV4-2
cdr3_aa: CASSQDDRDRVEKLFF
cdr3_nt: TGTGCCAGCAGCCAAGATGACCGGGACAGGGTGGAAAAACTGTTTTTT

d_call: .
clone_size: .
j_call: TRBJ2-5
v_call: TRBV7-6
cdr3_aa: CASSAQSGQETQYF
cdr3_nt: TGTGCCAGCAGCGCCCAGAGCGGACAAGAGACCCAGTACTTC

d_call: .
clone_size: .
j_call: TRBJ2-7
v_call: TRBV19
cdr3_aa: CASSIGGGPSTYEQYF
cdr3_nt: TGTGCCAGTAGTATAGGGGGAGGACCCAGCACCTACGAGCAGTACTTC

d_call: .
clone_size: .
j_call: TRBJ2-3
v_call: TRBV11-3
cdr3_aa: CASSLRTRESTDTQYF
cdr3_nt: TGTGCCAGCAGCTTACGAACTAGGGAGAGCACAGATACGCAGTATTTT

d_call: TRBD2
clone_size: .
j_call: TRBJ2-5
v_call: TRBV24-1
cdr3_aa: CATSDLLGGETQYF
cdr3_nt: TGTGCCACCAGTGATTTGCTGGGGGGGGAGACCCAGTACTTC

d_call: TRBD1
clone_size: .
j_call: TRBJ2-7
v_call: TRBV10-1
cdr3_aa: CASSESRTGTYEQYF
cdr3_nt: TGCGCCAGCAGTGAGTCGAGGACAGGTACCTACGAGCAGTACTTC

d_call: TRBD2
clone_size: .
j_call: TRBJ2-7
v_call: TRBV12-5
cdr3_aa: CASGRQTSGMVYEQYF
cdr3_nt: TGTGCTAGTGGCCGTCAGACTAGCGGGATGGTCTACGAGCAGTACTTC

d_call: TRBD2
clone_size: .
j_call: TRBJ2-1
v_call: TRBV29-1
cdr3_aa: CSVEDLVGGADNEQFF
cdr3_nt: TGCAGCGTTGAAGATCTGGTCGGGGGGGCAGACAATGAGCAGTTCTTC

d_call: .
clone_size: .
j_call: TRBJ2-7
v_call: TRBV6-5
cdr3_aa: CASSPFPGKVDEQYF
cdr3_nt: TGTGCCAGCAGCCCCTTTCCAGGGAAGGTCGACGAGCAGTACTTC

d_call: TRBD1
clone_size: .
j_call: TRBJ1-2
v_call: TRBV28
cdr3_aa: CASSYDRVGYGYTF
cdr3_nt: TGTGCCAGCAGTTACGACAGGGTCGGCTATGGCTACACCTTC

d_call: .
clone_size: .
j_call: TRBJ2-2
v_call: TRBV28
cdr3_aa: CASNLFGGGRGTGELFF
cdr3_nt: TGTGCCAGCAATTTATTTGGCGGAGGGAGAGGGACCGGGGAGCTGTTTTTT

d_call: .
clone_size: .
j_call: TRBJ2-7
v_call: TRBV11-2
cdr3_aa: CASSLRLPGHNSYEQYF
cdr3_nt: TGTGCCAGCAGCTTACGATTACCGGGACATAACTCCTACGAGCAGTACTTC

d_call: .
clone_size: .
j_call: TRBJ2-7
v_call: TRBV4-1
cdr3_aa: CASSQVSVTYEQYF
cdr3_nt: TGCGCCAGCAGCCAAGTTTCCGTGACCTACGAGCAGTACTTC

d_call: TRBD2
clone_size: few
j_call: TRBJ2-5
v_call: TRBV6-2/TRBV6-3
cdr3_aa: CASSYGPSGSQETQYF
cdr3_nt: TGTGCCAGCAGTTATGGGCCTAGCGGGAGTCAAGAGACCCAGTACTTC

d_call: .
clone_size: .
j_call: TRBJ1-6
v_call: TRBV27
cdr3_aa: CASSLSQGSNSPLHF
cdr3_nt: TGTGCCAGCAGTTTGTCGCAGGGGTCTAATTCACCCCTCCACTTT

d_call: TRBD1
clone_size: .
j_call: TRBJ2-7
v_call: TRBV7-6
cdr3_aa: CASSLGGTGGQYEQYF
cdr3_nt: TGTGCCAGCAGCTTAGGGGGGACAGGGGGCCAGTACGAGCAGTACTTC

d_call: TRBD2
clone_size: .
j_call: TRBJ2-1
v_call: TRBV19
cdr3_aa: CATLAGTSGNNEQFF
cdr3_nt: TGTGCCACCCTCGCCGGGACTAGCGGGAACAATGAGCAGTTCTTC

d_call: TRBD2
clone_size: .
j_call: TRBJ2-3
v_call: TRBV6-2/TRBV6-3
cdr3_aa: CASSYSIGSGRKDTQYF
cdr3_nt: TGTGCCAGCAGTTACTCGATAGGTAGCGGGAGGAAAGATACGCAGTATTTT

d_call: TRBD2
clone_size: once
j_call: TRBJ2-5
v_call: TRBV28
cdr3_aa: CASSFVASGEGARETQYF
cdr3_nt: TGTGCCAGCAGTTTTGTGGCTAGCGGGGAAGGGGCCAGAGAGACCCAGTACTTC

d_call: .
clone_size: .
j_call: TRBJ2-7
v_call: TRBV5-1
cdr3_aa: CASSFRQSSYEQYF
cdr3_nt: TGCGCCAGCAGCTTCCGCCAAAGCTCCTACGAGCAGTACTTC

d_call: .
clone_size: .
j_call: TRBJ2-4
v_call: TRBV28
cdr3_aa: CASRGMDIQYF
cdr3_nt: TGTGCCAGCAGGGGGATGGACATTCAGTACTTC

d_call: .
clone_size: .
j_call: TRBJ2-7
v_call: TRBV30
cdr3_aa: CAWSRGGRYEQYF
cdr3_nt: TGTGCCTGGAGCAGGGGGGGGCGATACGAGCAGTACTTC

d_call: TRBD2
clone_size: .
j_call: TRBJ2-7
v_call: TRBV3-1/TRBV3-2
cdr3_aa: CASSPGLADSYEQYF
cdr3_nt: TGTGCCAGCAGCCCCGGACTAGCGGACTCCTACGAGCAGTACTTC

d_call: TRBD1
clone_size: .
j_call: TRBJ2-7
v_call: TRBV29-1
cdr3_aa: CSVGIRGQGSYEQYF
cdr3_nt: TGCAGCGTTGGTATCCGGGGACAGGGCTCCTACGAGCAGTACTTC

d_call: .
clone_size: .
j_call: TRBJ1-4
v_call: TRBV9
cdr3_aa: CASSVAAGRDEKLFF
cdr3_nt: TGTGCCAGCAGCGTAGCGGCAGGGCGGGATGAAAAACTGTTTTTT

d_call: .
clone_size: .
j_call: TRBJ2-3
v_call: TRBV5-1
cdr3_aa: CASSLGDTTSTDTQYF
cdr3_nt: TGCGCCAGCAGCTTGGGAGATACTACTAGCACAGATACGCAGTATTTT

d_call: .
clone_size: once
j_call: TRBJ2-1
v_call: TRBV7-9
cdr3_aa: CASSSQGKIIYNNEQFF
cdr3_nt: TGTGCCAGCAGCTCACAGGGTAAAATAATTTATAACAATGAGCAGTTCTTC

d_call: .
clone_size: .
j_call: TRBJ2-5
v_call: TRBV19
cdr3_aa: CASSIRSGQETQYF
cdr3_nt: TGTGCCAGTAGTATCAGGAGCGGGCAAGAGACCCAGTACTTC

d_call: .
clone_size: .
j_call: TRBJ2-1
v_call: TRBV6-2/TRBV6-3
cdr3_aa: CASSYSLLASYNEQFF
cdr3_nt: TGTGCCAGCAGTTACTCGTTACTAGCCTCCTACAATGAGCAGTTCTTC

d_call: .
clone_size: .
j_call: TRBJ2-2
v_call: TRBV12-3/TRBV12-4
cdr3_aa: CASSLGAGELFF
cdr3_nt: TGTGCCAGCAGTTTAGGGGCCGGGGAGCTGTTTTTT

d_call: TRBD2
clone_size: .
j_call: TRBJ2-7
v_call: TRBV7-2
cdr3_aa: CASSWVEGLAGGIYEQYF
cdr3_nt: TGTGCCAGCAGCTGGGTCGAAGGACTAGCGGGGGGGATATACGAGCAGTACTTC

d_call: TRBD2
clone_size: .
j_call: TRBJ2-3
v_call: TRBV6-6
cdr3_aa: CASSLAGGTDTQYF
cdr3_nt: TGTGCCAGCAGTCTAGCGGGGGGCACAGATACGCAGTATTTT

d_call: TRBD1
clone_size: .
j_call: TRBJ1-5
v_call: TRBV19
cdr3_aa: CATAQGNGNQPQHF
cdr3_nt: TGTGCCACAGCACAGGGGAATGGCAATCAGCCCCAGCATTTT

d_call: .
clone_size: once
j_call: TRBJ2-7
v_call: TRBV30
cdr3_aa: CAWSRGAGSSYEQYF
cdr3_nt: TGTGCCTGGAGTCGGGGGGCAGGGAGCTCCTACGAGCAGTACTTC

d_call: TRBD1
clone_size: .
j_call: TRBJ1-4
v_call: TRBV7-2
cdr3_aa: CASSPWTGGTEKLFF
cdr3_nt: TGTGCCAGCAGCCCCTGGACAGGGGGCACTGAAAAACTGTTTTTT

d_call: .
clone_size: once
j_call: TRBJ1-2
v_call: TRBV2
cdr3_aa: CASMWEANYGYTF
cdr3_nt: TGTGCCAGCATGTGGGAGGCTAACTATGGCTACACCTTC

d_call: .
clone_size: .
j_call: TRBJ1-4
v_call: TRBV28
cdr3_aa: CASSKRGSGNEKLFF
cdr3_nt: TGTGCCAGCAGTAAAAGGGGCAGCGGTAATGAAAAACTGTTTTTT

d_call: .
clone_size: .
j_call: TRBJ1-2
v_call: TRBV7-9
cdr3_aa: CASRPPGGYGYTF
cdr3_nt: TGTGCCAGCCGTCCGCCAGGAGGATATGGCTACACCTTC

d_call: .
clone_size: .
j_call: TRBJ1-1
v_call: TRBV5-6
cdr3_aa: CASSLVGDTEAFF
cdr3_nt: TGTGCCAGCAGCTTGGTTGGCGACACTGAAGCTTTCTTT

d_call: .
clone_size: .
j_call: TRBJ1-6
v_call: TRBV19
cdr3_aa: CASRSTGNSPLHF
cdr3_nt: TGTGCCAGTAGGTCTACGGGGAATTCACCCCTCCACTTT

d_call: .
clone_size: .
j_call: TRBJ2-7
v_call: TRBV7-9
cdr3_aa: CASSLAHGLNYEQYF
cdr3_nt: TGTGCCAGCAGCTTAGCGCACGGGTTAAACTACGAGCAGTACTTC